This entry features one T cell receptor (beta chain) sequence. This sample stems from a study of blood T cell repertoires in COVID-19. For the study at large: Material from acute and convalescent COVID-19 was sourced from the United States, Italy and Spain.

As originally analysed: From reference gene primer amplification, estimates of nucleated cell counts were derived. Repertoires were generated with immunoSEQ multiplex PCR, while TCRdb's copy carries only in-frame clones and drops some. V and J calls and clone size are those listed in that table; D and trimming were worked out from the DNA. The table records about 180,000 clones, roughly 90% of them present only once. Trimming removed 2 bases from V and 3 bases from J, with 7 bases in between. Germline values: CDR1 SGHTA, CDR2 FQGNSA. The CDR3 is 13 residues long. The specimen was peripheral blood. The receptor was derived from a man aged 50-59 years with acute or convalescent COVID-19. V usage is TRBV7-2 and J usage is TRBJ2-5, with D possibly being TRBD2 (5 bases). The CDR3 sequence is CASSLPGKETQYF. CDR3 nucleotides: TGTGCCAGCAGCTTACCGGGGAAAGAGACCCAGTACTTC.